This is a list of T cell receptor beta chains from one sample in a study of cytomegalovirus exposure and HLA in healthy donors. The protocol was immunoSEQ multiplex PCR, while the TCRdb copy is restricted to in-frame clones and leaves out a portion. The sample shows roughly 250,000 clones, approximately 84% of them seen only once. The sequenced sample consisted of PBMCs. Source of these receptors: a woman aged 40 to 50 in good health and CMV-seropositive. CDR3s include the opening cysteine and the closing phenylalanine or tryptophan. The D gene is left open where the match is weak. Clone size is shown for a subset of rows, as once, few, many or a class of expanded clone.

D gene: TRBD1
V gene: TRBV7-9
J gene: TRBJ1-3
clone size: once
CDR3 protein: CSSSLQGYSGNTIYF
CDR3 DNA: TGTTCCAGCAGCTTACAGGGGTACTCTGGAAACACCATATATTTT

D gene: TRBD2
V gene: TRBV5-5
J gene: TRBJ2-5
clone size: once
CDR3 protein: CASSGLGLAGGETQYF
CDR3 DNA: TGTGCCAGCAGCGGATTGGGACTAGCGGGAGGAGAGACCCAGTACTTC

D gene: NA
V gene: TRBV6-6
J gene: TRBJ1-1
clone size: once
CDR3 protein: CASSEVGEAFF
CDR3 DNA: TGTGCCAGCAGTGAGGTGGGTGAAGCTTTCTTT

D gene: NA
V gene: TRBV30
J gene: TRBJ1-5
clone size: NA
CDR3 protein: CAWTLGGQPQHF
CDR3 DNA: TGTGCCTGGACCCTCGGAGGTCAGCCCCAGCATTTT

D gene: TRBD1
V gene: TRBV29-1
J gene: TRBJ1-1
clone size: once
CDR3 protein: CSVGGRDRVSEAFF
CDR3 DNA: TGCAGCGTTGGAGGGAGGGACAGGGTCTCTGAAGCTTTCTTT

D gene: NA
V gene: TRBV5-4
J gene: TRBJ1-2
clone size: few
CDR3 protein: CASTAGQNYGYTF
CDR3 DNA: TGTGCCAGCACCGCGGGGCAGAACTATGGCTACACCTTC

D gene: NA
V gene: TRBV4-3
J gene: TRBJ1-5
clone size: NA
CDR3 protein: CASSQEQSNQPQHF
CDR3 DNA: TGCGCCAGCAGCCAAGAGCAGAGCAATCAGCCCCAGCATTTT

D gene: NA
V gene: TRBV9
J gene: TRBJ2-1
clone size: NA
CDR3 protein: CASSSRDYNEQFF
CDR3 DNA: TGTGCCAGCAGCTCCCGGGACTACAATGAGCAGTTCTTC

D gene: TRBD1
V gene: TRBV18
J gene: TRBJ2-1
clone size: few
CDR3 protein: CASSPGTGVDNEQFF
CDR3 DNA: TGTGCCAGCTCGCCTGGGACAGGGGTGGACAATGAGCAGTTCTTC

D gene: NA
V gene: TRBV7-2
J gene: TRBJ2-5
clone size: once
CDR3 protein: CASSFVNQETQYF
CDR3 DNA: TGTGCCAGCAGCTTCGTTAACCAAGAGACCCAGTACTTC

D gene: NA
V gene: TRBV28
J gene: TRBJ1-1
clone size: NA
CDR3 protein: CASSMNTEAFF
CDR3 DNA: TGTGCCAGCAGCATGAACACTGAAGCTTTCTTT

D gene: NA
V gene: TRBV9
J gene: TRBJ2-3
clone size: NA
CDR3 protein: CASSVAGSDTDTQYF
CDR3 DNA: TGTGCCAGCAGCGTCGCGGGCAGCGACACAGATACGCAGTATTTT

D gene: NA
V gene: TRBV10-3
J gene: TRBJ1-1
clone size: NA
CDR3 protein: CAIMQGQNTEAFF
CDR3 DNA: TGTGCCATCATGCAGGGCCAGAACACTGAAGCTTTCTTT

D gene: TRBD1
V gene: TRBV5-1
J gene: TRBJ1-2
clone size: NA
CDR3 protein: CASSSEDRRGYTF
CDR3 DNA: TGCGCCAGCAGCTCCGAGGACAGGAGAGGCTACACCTTC

D gene: NA
V gene: TRBV6-1
J gene: TRBJ1-6
clone size: NA
CDR3 protein: CASSELLTGRSPLHF
CDR3 DNA: TGTGCCAGCAGTGAGTTACTTACAGGGCGCTCACCCCTCCACTTT

D gene: TRBD2
V gene: TRBV4-1
J gene: TRBJ2-7
clone size: once
CDR3 protein: CASSQEEGGYEQYF
CDR3 DNA: TGCGCCAGCAGCCAAGAGGAGGGAGGGTACGAGCAGTACTTC

D gene: NA
V gene: TRBV5-6
J gene: TRBJ2-7
clone size: NA
CDR3 protein: CASSLSKLYSYEQYF
CDR3 DNA: TGTGCCAGCAGCTTGTCTAAGCTCTATTCCTACGAGCAGTACTTC

D gene: NA
V gene: TRBV7-2
J gene: TRBJ1-3
clone size: few
CDR3 protein: CASSSSRSGNTIYF
CDR3 DNA: TGTGCCAGCAGCTCCTCTCGTTCTGGAAACACCATATATTTT